The TCR beta chain described here comes from a study of CD4 T cells in relation to SARS-CoV-2 and coronaviruses. Germline values: CDR1 SNHLY, CDR2 FYNNEI. V dropped 7 bases and J dropped 7; count of bases not matched to a gene: 13. This CDR3 comprises 16 residues. Notes on this clone: Its antigen is not known.

Method: immunoSEQ multiplex PCR; TCRdb's copy keeps in-frame clones and lacks some. This sample has nearly 30,000 clones, with less than 85% found just once. Before the COVID-19 pandemic, during about 2010-2018, CD4+ T cells were taken from unexposed donors. The cells were cultured for about 10 days before CD4+ T cells were isolated. Unexposed-donor CD4+ T cells were probed with SARS-CoV-2 S/N and four cold-coronavirus spikes, cells permitting. Around 2 million PBMCs per well were cultured with around 9.9 IU/ml IL-2. The receptor was derived from a human donor in good health. The source material was CD4+ T cells from PBMCs, cultured in vitro. The J gene is TRBJ2-3, the V gene TRBV2; 11 bases align to TRBD2. CDR3 region: CASTPRVSGGANTQYF. The CDR3 DNA follows: TGTGCCAGCACTCCGAGGGTTAGCGGGGGGGCAAATACGCAGTATTTT.